A single sample is the source of the 25 T cell receptor beta chains below, sequenced in a study of response to subunit inactivated influenza vaccine. Each CDR3 protein is one row after TCRdb ran MiXCR on the RT-PCR reads. The table has 550,000 to 600,000 distinct CDR3 sequences, about 12% seen once. The sequencing used PBMCs from blood, collected on the day of vaccination. The receptors shown here come from a man in his fifties who received an inactivated influenza vaccine.

The chain is built from TRBV7-8 and TRBJ2-7; 7 bases align to TRBD2. Trimming cost V 0 bases and J 3 bases; bases outside gene matches: 8. The V gene's germline CDR1 is SGHVS and CDR2 FQNEAQ. The CDR3 has 16 residues. CDR3 sequence reads: CASSLAGGLSLYEQYF. CDR3 nucleotides: TGTGCCAGCAGCTTAGCCGGGGGACTATCGCTCTACGAGCAGTACTTC.

This clonotype was observed a few times. This rearrangement joins TRBV20-1 to TRBJ2-5, with a tentative D call TRBD2 (6 bases). V lost 6 bases and J 1 base, leaving 27 bases between the germline ends. Germline V gene lookup returns CDR1 DFQATT and CDR2 SNEGSKA (reference sequence). The CDR3 covers 18 residues. The CDR3 DNA follows: TGCAGTGCCAGGGTAGGCCGATGGAGGGATATCCCCCAAGAGACCCAGTACTTC. Protein product: CSARVGRWRDIPQETQYF.

This clonotype was seen a few times. The chain recombines TRBV7-9 with TRBJ2-5, with 8 bases lining up with TRBD1. Germline assignment: CDR1 SEHNR and CDR2 FQNEAQ (reference sequence). V trimming: 1 base; J trimming: 4 bases; junction bases outside the gene matches: 11. The CDR3 extends over 17 amino acids. As DNA, the CDR3 is TGTGCCAGCAGCTTAGGTGCTGCGGACAGGGAAGGAGAGACCCAGTACTTC. This sequence encodes CASSLGAADREGETQYF.

This clonotype has just a few counts. The chain has TRBV7-2 and TRBJ1-6; D may be TRBD1 (5 bases). Trimming shortened V by 1 base and J by 7 bases, and 11 bases separated the two germline ends. Germline loops: CDR1 SGHTA, CDR2 FQGNSA. The CDR3 contains 15 residues. CDR3 sequence reads: CASSLGVRANSPLHF. The CDR3, as DNA: TGTGCCAGCAGCTTAGGCGTCAGGGCGAATTCACCCCTCCACTTT.

This clonotype was found many times. CDR3 in amino acids: CASSSAAPGPGELFF. CDR3 bases: TGTGCCAGCAGCTCCGCGGCCCCGGGTCCCGGGGAGCTGTTTTTT. The rearrangement joins TRBV12-3 or TRBV12-4 to TRBJ2-2; D gene ambiguous. Trimming removed 6 bases at V and 6 bases at J, with 17 bases between. The CDR3 spans 15 residues.

This clonotype was observed at least ten times. J is TRBJ2-2 and V is TRBV12-3 or TRBV12-4, with D unclear. The CDR3 is 13 amino acids. The V gene lost 5 bases and the J gene lost 5 bases, with 9 bases spanning the gap. The CDR3 DNA follows: TGTGCCAGCAGTCAAAGGGATACCGGGGAGCTGTTTTTT. Its translation: CASSQRDTGELFF.

In its sample, this clonotype was seen once. J is TRBJ2-7 and V is TRBV20-1; D might be TRBD1 (5 bases). Deletions cut 3 bases from V and 5 bases from J, with 11 bases between. The CDR3 runs 12 residues. The V gene's germline CDR1 is DFQATT and CDR2 SNEGSKA (reference sequence). The CDR3 region has the DNA TGCAGTGCTAGTGCAGGGTACCACGAGCAGTACTTC. This translates into CSASAGYHEQYF.

Many counts were recorded for this clonotype. This chain joins TRBV5-1 and TRBJ2-1, with TRBD2 matching over 7 bases. Germline trimming cut 7 bases from V and 6 bases from J; bases unmatched to any gene: 4. Germline V gives CDR1 SGHRS, CDR2 YFSETQ. The CDR3 totals 12 residues. The CDR3 reads CASAGEGNEQFF. The CDR3 DNA follows: TGCGCCAGCGCCGGGGAGGGCAATGAGCAGTTCTTC.

This sequence joins TRBV28 and TRBJ2-7, with D tentatively TRBD2 (5 bases). Germline V lookup: CDR1 MDHEN, CDR2 SYDVKM. The CDR3 has 16 amino acids. Trimming took 4 bases from V and 0 from J, leaving 16 bases between them. CDR3 loop: CASSSSGGLDSYEQYF. In DNA, the CDR3 is TGTGCCAGCAGTTCCTCCGGCGGACTTGACTCCTACGAGCAGTACTTC. Looking up the rest from reference TRBV28 and TRBJ2-7 gives the full variable domain: DVKVTQSSRYLVKRTGEKVFLECVQDMDHENMFWYRQDPGLGLRLIYFSYDVKMKEKGDIPEGYSVSREKKERFSLILESASTNQTSMYLCASSSSGGLDSYEQYFGPGTRLTVT.

This chain joins TRBV7-9 and TRBJ1-5, with a possible D match to TRBD1 (6 bases). The germline V gene has CDR1 SEHNR and CDR2 FQNEAQ (reference sequence). The CDR3 is made up of 14 amino acids. V was pared by 5 bases and J by 5 bases, with 13 bases between. The CDR3 nucleotides read TGTGCCAGCAGCGCGCAACAGGGTTATCAGCCCCAGCATTTT. Its protein product is CASSAQQGYQPQHF.

J is TRBJ1-5 and V is TRBV6-2 or TRBV6-3, with TRBD1 identical over 11 bases. The germline gives CDR1 MNHEY, CDR2 SVGEGT. The ends lost 0 bases at V and 7 bases at J; junction bases unmatched: 2. The CDR3 extends over 15 amino acids. The DNA of the CDR3 is TGTGCCAGCAGTTACTCCGGGACAGGGGGGCAGCCCCAGCATTTT. Its protein is CASSYSGTGGQPQHF.

The V and J genes are TRBV3-1 and TRBJ1-6; D might be TRBD1 (6 bases). Germline V gene lookup returns CDR1 LGHDT and CDR2 YNNKEL (reference sequence). This CDR3 contains 14 residues. V lost 5 bases, J lost 7 bases, and 12 bases lay in between. CDR3 sequence reads: CASSGAQGNSPLHF. CDR3 coding DNA: TGTGCCAGCAGCGGGGCCCAGGGGAATTCACCCCTCCACTTT.

The table lists this clonotype with many counts. The V call is TRBV18, the J call TRBJ2-5, with TRBD1 identical over 7 bases. V lost 6 bases and J lost 5; bases outside the gene matches: 9. There are 14 residues in the CDR3. From germline, CDR1 is KGHSH and CDR2 LQKENI. The DNA for the CDR3 is TGTGCCAGCTCCTTGACAGGGTCTGAGGAGACCCAGTACTTC. Its protein product is CASSLTGSEETQYF.

In this sample, this clonotype turned up many times. The chain uses TRBV29-1 and TRBJ2-3; D may be TRBD1 (6 bases). Trimming took 6 bases from V and 0 from J, leaving 13 bases between them. This CDR3 contains 14 residues. Germline assignment: CDR1 SQVTM and CDR2 ANQGSEA. For the CDR3, the DNA is TGCAGCGTGGGACACGACATCAGCACAGATACGCAGTATTTT. It is translated as CSVGHDISTDTQYF.

The rearrangement links TRBV29-1 to TRBJ2-2, with 7 bases fitting TRBD2. The V segment lost 5 bases and the J segment 4 bases; nucleotides outside the gene matches: 10. CDR3 length: 15 residues. CDR1 is SQVTM, CDR2 ANQGSEA, per germline. The CDR3 reads CSVQGGSRATGELFF. CDR3 in DNA: TGCAGCGTTCAGGGCGGGAGTCGTGCCACCGGGGAGCTGTTTTTT.

This clonotype appeared a few times. The V call is TRBV4-1, the J call TRBJ2-2; D is perhaps TRBD2 (6 bases). Per germline, CDR1 MGHRA and CDR2 YSYEKL. The CDR3 spans 17 residues. The ends were cut back, 4 bases at V and 0 bases at J, with 15 bases in the middle. CDR3 sequence reads: CASSPPPGVTNTGELFF. In DNA form, the CDR3 reads TGCGCCAGCAGCCCTCCACCGGGGGTGACGAACACCGGGGAGCTGTTTTTT.

This clonotype turned up a few times. The J gene is TRBJ2-7, the V gene TRBV7-9, with TRBD2 matching 8 bases. The CDR3 length is 14 residues. Germline V gene sequence: CDR1 SEHNR, CDR2 FQNEAQ (reference sequence). With 2 bases clipped from V and 4 bases from J, the junction kept 4 bases outside the gene matches. CDR3 bases: TGTGCCAGCAGCTTACATGGACTAGCTTACGAGCAGTACTTC. This encodes CASSLHGLAYEQYF.

The V and J genes are TRBV4-2 and TRBJ2-7, with TRBD1 matching over 7 bases. Germline loops: CDR1 LGHNA, CDR2 YNFKEQ. The CDR3 is 16 amino acids. The V gene end was trimmed by 4 bases and the J gene end by 5 bases; junction bases not matched to a gene: 14. This CDR3 reads CASSRGQAADHHEQYF. In DNA, the CDR3 is TGTGCCAGCAGCCGCGGACAGGCCGCGGACCACCACGAGCAGTACTTC.

This clonotype has more than one count but fewer than ten. This rearrangement joins TRBV7-8 to TRBJ1-2, with D unclear. The CDR3 covers 16 residues. Trimming removed 0 bases from V and 0 bases from J, with 11 bases in between. Per germline, CDR1 SGHVS and CDR2 FQNEAQ. For the CDR3, the DNA is TGTGCCAGCAGCTTAGCGCCGGGAGGGACTAACTATGGCTACACCTTC. Translated, it gives CASSLAPGGTNYGYTF.

As concerns this clonotype: No conserved phenylalanine or tryptophan is present at the end of the CDR3, so a read error is the likely explanation. V and J are TRBV7-2 and TRBJ2-5, with D perhaps TRBD1 (6 bases). Per germline, CDR1 SGHTA and CDR2 FQGNSA. The CDR3 loop spans 14 amino acids. V was trimmed by 5 bases and J by 4 bases, leaving 14 bases between them. The CDR3 DNA sequence: TGTGCCAGCAGCCCCTCTTCAGGGGTAGAGACCCAGTACTGC. It encodes CASSPSSGVETQYC.

This clonotype was counted only a few times. The chain employs TRBV19 and TRBJ1-5, with D possibly matching TRBD1 (5 bases). Trimming cost V 10 bases and J 6 bases, with 22 bases left between them. The CDR3 is 15 amino acids. Germline lookup yields CDR1 LNHDA and CDR2 SQIVND (reference sequence). The CDR3 sequence: CATPNEVGDAQPQHF. The CDR3, as DNA: TGTGCCACCCCAAATGAGGTAGGGGATGCTCAGCCCCAGCATTTT.

J is TRBJ2-5 and V is TRBV20-1; 11 positions match TRBD2. This CDR3 has 16 residues. Unmatched junction bases numbered 12, after V lost 5 bases and J lost 4 bases. Germline V gene sequence: CDR1 DFQATT, CDR2 SNEGSKA (reference sequence). The CDR3 DNA is TGCAGTGCTCGCCGTGGAACTAGCGGGAGTGGAGAGACCCAGTACTTC. Protein sequence: CSARRGTSGSGETQYF.

The J gene is TRBJ1-3, the V gene TRBV5-1; D is uncertain. V was trimmed by 5 bases and J by 0 bases, leaving 12 bases between them. Germline CDR1 and CDR2: SGHRS and YFSETQ. CDR3 length: 15 amino acids. Here the CDR3 DNA reads TGCGCCAGCAGTCCGGGTGAATACTCTGGAAACACCATATATTTT. Encoded protein: CASSPGEYSGNTIYF. The full variable domain, in which reference TRBV5-1 and TRBJ1-3 provide the parts outside the CDR3, is KAGVTQTPRYLIKTRGQQVTLSCSPISGHRSVSWYQQTPGQGLQFLFEYFSETQRNKGNFPGRFSGRQFSNSRSEMNVSTLELGDSALYLCASSPGEYSGNTIYFGEGSWLTVV.

This clonotype appeared many times. V and J are TRBV29-1 and TRBJ1-1; D might be TRBD1 (5 bases). CDR1 is SQVTM and CDR2 is ANQGSEA in the germline V gene. This CDR3 comprises 12 residues. CDR3 in DNA: TGCAGTGGACATATCATGAACACTGAAGCTTTCTTT. Translation gives CSGHIMNTEAFF.

This sequence joins TRBV6-2 or TRBV6-3 and TRBJ2-7; 8 bases fit TRBD1. Germline V gives CDR1 MNHEY, CDR2 SVGEGT. J was trimmed by 6 bases and V by 0 bases; bases with no gene match: 4. CDR3 length: 14 residues. CDR3 sequence reads: CASSYSDRDREQYF. The DNA of the CDR3 is TGTGCCAGCAGTTACTCGGACAGGGATCGCGAGCAGTACTTC.